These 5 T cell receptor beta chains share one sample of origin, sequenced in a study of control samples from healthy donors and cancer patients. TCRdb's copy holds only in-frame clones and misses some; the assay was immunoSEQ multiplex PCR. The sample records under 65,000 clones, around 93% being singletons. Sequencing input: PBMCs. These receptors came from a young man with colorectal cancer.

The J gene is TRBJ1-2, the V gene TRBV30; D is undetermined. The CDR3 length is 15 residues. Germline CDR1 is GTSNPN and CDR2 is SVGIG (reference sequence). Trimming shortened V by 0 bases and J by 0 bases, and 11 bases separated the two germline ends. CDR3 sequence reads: CAWSVRVSSNYGYTF. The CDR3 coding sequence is TGTGCCTGGAGTGTACGTGTCAGCTCTAACTATGGCTACACCTTC. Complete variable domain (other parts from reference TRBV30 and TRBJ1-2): SQTIHQWPATLVQPVGSPLSLECTVEGTSNPNLYWYRQAAGRGLQLLFYSVGIGQISSEVPQNLSASRPQDRQFILSSKKLLLSDSGFYLCAWSVRVSSNYGYTFGSGTRLTVV.

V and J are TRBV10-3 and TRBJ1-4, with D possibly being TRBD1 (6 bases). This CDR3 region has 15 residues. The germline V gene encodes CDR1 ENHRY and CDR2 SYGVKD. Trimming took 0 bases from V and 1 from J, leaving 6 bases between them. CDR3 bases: TGTGCCATCAGTGAGTCGACAGGAACTAATGAAAAACTGTTTTTT. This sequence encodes CAISESTGTNEKLFF.

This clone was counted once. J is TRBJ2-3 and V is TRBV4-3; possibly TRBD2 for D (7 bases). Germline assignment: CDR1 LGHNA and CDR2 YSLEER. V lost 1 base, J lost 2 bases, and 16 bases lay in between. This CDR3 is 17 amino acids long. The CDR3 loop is CASSQVVSGGHTDTQYF. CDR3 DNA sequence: TGCGCCAGCAGCCAAGTGGTGTCGGGGGGACACACAGATACGCAGTATTTT.

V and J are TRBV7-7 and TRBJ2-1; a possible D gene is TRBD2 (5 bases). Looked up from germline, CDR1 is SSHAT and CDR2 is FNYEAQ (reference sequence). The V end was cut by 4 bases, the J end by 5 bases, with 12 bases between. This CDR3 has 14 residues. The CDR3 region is CASSSTGLNNEQFF. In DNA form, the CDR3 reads TGTGCCAGCAGCTCAACCGGACTGAACAATGAGCAGTTCTTC.

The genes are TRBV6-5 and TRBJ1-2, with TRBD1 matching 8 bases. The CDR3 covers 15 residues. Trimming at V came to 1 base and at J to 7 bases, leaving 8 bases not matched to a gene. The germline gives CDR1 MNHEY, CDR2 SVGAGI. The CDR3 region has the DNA TGTGCCAGCAGTTACTTGCAGGGGGCGCAGGGTGGCTACACCTTC. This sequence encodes CASSYLQGAQGGYTF.